This TCR beta chain appears in the sequencing data of a study of T-cell reconstitution after alpha-beta-depleted transplantation in children. Trimming took 2 bases from V and 7 from J; bases not matched to a gene: 11. Germline V gives CDR1 DFQATT, CDR2 SNEGSKA (reference sequence). There are 16 residues in the CDR3. Unique molecular identifiers were built into the TCRbeta library. TCRdb re-analysed the PCR reads in MiXCR, keeping a single row per CDR3 protein. Found here are around 480,000 distinct CDR3 sequences, about 31% of them singletons; the top ten hold around 2.3%. The TCR comes from a human donor who donated a stem cell graft to a child with aplastic anemia. The chain couples TRBV20-1 to TRBJ1-6; 7 bases are a match to TRBD1. Specimen: PBMCs from the stem cell graft donor, collected from the stem cell graft. The CDR3, as DNA: TGCAGTGCTAGAAGGTTGGAGGGGGCAAGAAATTCACCCCTCCACTTT. Translated: CSARRLEGARNSPLHF.